The 19 T cell receptor beta chains presented below share a single source sample, sequenced in a study of monozygotic twins with cystic fibrosis. Using immunoSEQ multiplex PCR, the repertoire was profiled, and TCRdb retains in-frame clones only, with some absent. The sample includes roughly 13,000 clones, 85% to 90% of them seen just once. Sequenced material: blood. The receptors originated from a boy aged 10-17 years with cystic fibrosis.

This clone has a single count. This rearrangement joins TRBV10-2 to TRBJ1-6; D is uncertain. The germline V gene has CDR1 WSHSY and CDR2 SAAADI. The CDR3 contains 14 residues. V lost 3 bases and J lost 9, with 12 bases in between. The CDR3 sequence is CASSETEYGSPLHF. The CDR3 nucleotides are TGCGCCAGCAGTGAAACAGAATATGGTTCACCCCTCCACTTT.

The gene calls are TRBV21-1 and TRBJ2-2. TRBV21-1 is tagged as a pseudogene. CDR3 length equals 16 residues. CDR3 nucleotide sequence: TGTGCCAGCAGCAAGGCCGGGGGCAGTAACACCGGGGAGCTGTTTTTT. It codes for CASSKAGGSNTGELFF.

The DNA of the CDR3 is TGCGCCAGCAGTTTCCTAGCATACAATGAGCAGTTCTTC. The encoded protein is CASSFLAYNEQFF. J is TRBJ2-1 and V is TRBV4-1, with a tentative D call TRBD2 (5 bases). CDR3 length: 13 residues. Looked up from germline, CDR1 is MGHRA and CDR2 is YSYEKL. The V end was cut by 6 bases, the J end by 4 bases, with 10 bases between.

CDR3 amino acids: CAPRHGISYEQYF. CDR3 coding DNA: TGTGCGCCCAGGCACGGAATATCCTACGAGCAGTACTTC. The V gene is TRBV9, the J gene TRBJ2-7; D is uncertain. Germline values: CDR1 SGDLS, CDR2 YYNGEE. This CDR3 has 13 amino acids.

The gene calls are TRBV10-3 and TRBJ1-6, with D possibly being TRBD1 (5 bases). The CDR3 is made up of 20 amino acids. Germline CDR1 is ENHRY and CDR2 is SYGVKD. The V gene lost 0 bases and the J gene lost 8 bases, with 26 bases spanning the gap. The CDR3 sequence is CAISESGGVISHKVDSPLHF. The CDR3 DNA reads as TGTGCCATCAGTGAGTCGGGGGGAGTTATTTCTCACAAGGTTGATTCACCCCTCCACTTT.

The CDR3 loop reads CASSQAVGTSGSNIQYF. The CDR3 DNA follows: TGTGCCAGCAGCCAAGCTGTCGGGACTAGCGGATCCAACATTCAGTACTTC. The chain joins TRBV4-2 to TRBJ2-4; 11 bases map to TRBD2. This CDR3 region has 17 residues. V gave up 1 base and J gave up 7 bases; unmatched junction bases: 9. CDR1 and CDR2 (germline): LGHNA, YNFKEQ.

This clone was counted a few times. The CDR3 DNA is TGTGCCAGCAGCAAAGGGAGGGGAAACACTGAAGCTTTCTTT. This translates into CASSKGRGNTEAFF. The V call is TRBV2, the J call TRBJ1-1; possible D gene TRBD1, 5 bases. This CDR3 has 14 residues. The V end lost 6 bases, the J end lost 2 bases, and 13 bases lay between the germline ends. Germline values: CDR1 SNHLY, CDR2 FYNNEI.

This chain links TRBV15 with TRBJ1-3, with 7 bases identical to TRBD1. The CDR3 contains 16 residues. The germline V gene encodes CDR1 LNHNV and CDR2 YYDKDF (reference sequence). J was trimmed by 0 bases and V by 3 bases; bases with no gene match: 5. CDR3 nucleotides: TGTGCCACCAGCAGGGGGACAGCGAACTCTGGAAACACCATATATTTT. Amino acid sequence: CATSRGTANSGNTIYF. The whole variable domain, filled in from reference TRBV15 and TRBJ1-3, reads DAMVIQNPRYQVTQFGKPVTLSCSQTLNHNVMYWYQQKSSQAPKLLFHYYDKDFNNEADTPDNFQSRRPNTSFCFLDIRSPGLGDTAMYLCATSRGTANSGNTIYFGEGSWLTVV.

The genes are TRBV2 and TRBJ1-3; 7 bases line up with TRBD1. CDR1 is SNHLY, CDR2 FYNNEI, per germline. V lost 1 base and J lost 4; bases outside the gene matches: 4. The CDR3 sequence is 15 residues long. The CDR3: CASSEEGARGNTIYF. DNA of the CDR3: TGTGCCAGCAGTGAAGAGGGGGCCAGAGGAAACACCATATATTTT.

The gene calls are TRBV30 and TRBJ1-4; a possible D gene is TRBD1 (5 bases). CDR3 size: 13 residues. The germline gives CDR1 GTSNPN, CDR2 SVGIG (reference sequence). The ends were cut back, 6 bases at V and 7 bases at J, with 15 bases in the middle. CDR3 coding DNA: TGTGCCTGCCGGCGTCAGGGAGGTGAAAAACTGTTTTTT. Amino acids: CACRRQGGEKLFF.

This sequence joins TRBV30 and TRBJ1-1, with 7 bases lining up with TRBD1. This CDR3 is 14 amino acids long. The ends lost 4 bases at V and 1 base at J; junction bases unmatched: 6. CDR1 and CDR2 from the germline V gene are GTSNPN and SVGIG (reference sequence). The CDR3 nucleotides are TGTGCCTGGACCTGGGGACAGACGAACACTGAAGCTTTCTTT. It yields the protein CAWTWGQTNTEAFF. Supplemented by reference TRBV30 and TRBJ1-1, the full variable domain reads SQTIHQWPATLVQPVGSPLSLECTVEGTSNPNLYWYRQAAGRGLQLLFYSVGIGQISSEVPQNLSASRPQDRQFILSSKKLLLSDSGFYLCAWTWGQTNTEAFFGQGTRLTVV.

V and J are TRBV9 and TRBJ2-7; TRBD2 matches 8 bases. V trimming: 4 bases; J trimming: 2 bases; junction bases outside the gene matches: 8. The CDR3 loop spans 15 amino acids. Per germline, CDR1 SGDLS and CDR2 YYNGEE. CDR3 in amino acids: CASSPRLARTYEQYF. The DNA for the CDR3 is TGTGCCAGCAGCCCCAGACTAGCGCGGACCTACGAGCAGTACTTC.

The chain joins TRBV9 to TRBJ2-2; no reliable D call. This CDR3 contains 14 residues. The germline V gene encodes CDR1 SGDLS and CDR2 YYNGEE. The germline V and J ends were trimmed by 7 bases and 0 bases, with 10 bases remaining between them. The CDR3 DNA reads as TGTGCCAGCCGTCCAACCACGAACACCGGGGAGCTGTTTTTT. It translates to CASRPTTNTGELFF.

The J gene is TRBJ1-4, the V gene TRBV11-2; 11 nucleotides align to TRBD1. Germline values: CDR1 SGHAT, CDR2 FQNNGV. The CDR3 covers 16 residues. Trimming removed 3 bases from V and 2 bases from J; junction bases left unmatched: 2. The CDR3: CASSLDRGRTNEKLFF. CDR3 nucleotides: TGTGCCAGCAGCTTGGACAGGGGGCGTACTAATGAAAAACTGTTTTTT. Looking up the rest from reference TRBV11-2 and TRBJ1-4 gives the full variable domain: EAGVAQSPRYKIIEKRQSVAFWCNPISGHATLYWYQQILGQGPKLLIQFQNNGVVDDSQLPKDRFSAERLKGVDSTLKIQPAKLEDSAVYLCASSLDRGRTNEKLFFGSGTQLSVL.

The CDR3 loop reads CASSEERSGTHLSSYEQYF. The DNA of the CDR3 is TGTGCCAGCAGTGAAGAGCGTAGCGGGACCCACCTAAGCTCCTACGAGCAGTACTTC. The chain joins TRBV2 to TRBJ2-7; 8 nucleotides align to TRBD2. The CDR3 contains 19 residues. Germline CDR1 reads SNHLY; CDR2 reads FYNNEI. V lost 1 base to trimming and J lost 0 bases; unmatched junction nucleotides: 14.

The J gene is TRBJ2-7, the V gene TRBV5-1; D is ambiguous. The CDR3 has 15 amino acids. CDR1 SGHRS and CDR2 YFSETQ come from the germline V gene. Trimming cost V 0 bases and J 1 base, with 11 bases left between them. This CDR3 is CASSLDPGVSYEQYF. The CDR3 DNA is TGCGCCAGCAGCTTGGATCCCGGAGTGTCCTACGAGCAGTACTTC.

The chain is built from TRBV6-1 and TRBJ1-1; unclear D gene. This CDR3 comprises 16 residues. Between the trimmed V and J ends, which lost 2 bases and 4 bases, there was a span of 17 bases. CDR1 is MNHNS, CDR2 SASEGT, per germline. The CDR3 loop is CASSELVQRRSTEAFF. The CDR3 DNA sequence: TGTGCCAGCAGTGAATTAGTCCAAAGGAGAAGCACTGAAGCTTTCTTT.

This clone was recorded once. V usage is TRBV4-2 and J usage is TRBJ1-4; 9 nucleotides line up with TRBD1. This CDR3 is 16 amino acids long. Trimming cost V 0 bases and J 6 bases; bases outside gene matches: 5. The germline V gene encodes CDR1 LGHNA and CDR2 YNFKEQ. CDR3 bases: TGTGCCAGCAGCCAAGATGCCGACAGGGGGTATGAAAAACTGTTTTTT. Translation: CASSQDADRGYEKLFF.

This chain connects TRBV9 to TRBJ1-2; weak D call: TRBD1 (6 bases). Per germline, CDR1 SGDLS and CDR2 YYNGEE. The V end was cut by 2 bases, the J end by 5 bases, with 19 bases between. This CDR3 is built from 16 residues. CDR3 residues: CASSVLDYRDPYGYTF. CDR3 nucleotide sequence: TGTGCCAGCAGCGTCTTAGATTACAGGGATCCATATGGCTACACCTTC.